This TCR beta chain was retrieved from a study of OX40 agonist ivuxolimab in advanced cancers. Study information: Patients received ivuxolimab, an intravenous treatment, every 2 weeks at 0.01 to 10 mg/kg. Study results and caveats: Relative to CD4+, CD8+ T cells held more expanded clones on average. Compared with others, partial responders at 0.1-3.0 mg/kg displayed clonal expansion among the lowest. In a subset of nonresponders, normalized T-cell clonal expansion was also low.

Trimming shortened V by 4 bases and J by 5 bases, and 17 bases separated the two germline ends. CDR1 is SQVTM, CDR2 ANQGSEA, per germline. CDR3 size: 14 residues. On this clone itself: Antigen: not known.

Clones were read by immunoSEQ multiplex PCR, and TCRdb kept only the in-frame ones, dropping some. The sample has 55,000 to 70,000 clones; about 86% are singletons. The source was CD4+ or CD8+ T cells sorted from blood, collected in a trial of the OX40 agonist ivuxolimab. The J gene is TRBJ1-1, the V gene TRBV29-1; D gene uncertain. This clonotype was sampled from an adult with an advanced solid tumor such as melanoma, head and neck, liver or kidney cancer. The CDR3 region is CSVVPGAVGTEAFF. Written as DNA, the CDR3 is TGCAGCGTTGTACCAGGAGCGGTTGGGACTGAAGCTTTCTTT.